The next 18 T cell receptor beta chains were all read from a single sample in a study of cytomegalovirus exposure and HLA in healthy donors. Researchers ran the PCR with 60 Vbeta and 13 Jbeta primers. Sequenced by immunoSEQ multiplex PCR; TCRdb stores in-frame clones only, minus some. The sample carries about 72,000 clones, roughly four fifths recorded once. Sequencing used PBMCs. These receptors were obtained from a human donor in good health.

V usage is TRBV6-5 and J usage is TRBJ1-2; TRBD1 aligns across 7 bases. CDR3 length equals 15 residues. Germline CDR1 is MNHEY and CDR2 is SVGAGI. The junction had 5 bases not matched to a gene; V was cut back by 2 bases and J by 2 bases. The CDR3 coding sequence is TGTGCCAGCAGTTACGCGGGACAGATGAACTATGGCTACACCTTC. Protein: CASSYAGQMNYGYTF.

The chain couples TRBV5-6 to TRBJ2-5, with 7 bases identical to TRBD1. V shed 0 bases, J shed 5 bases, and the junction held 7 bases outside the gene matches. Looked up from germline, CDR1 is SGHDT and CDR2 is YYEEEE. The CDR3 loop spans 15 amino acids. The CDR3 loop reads CASSLAGRGWETQYF. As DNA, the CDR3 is TGTGCCAGCAGCTTGGCAGGCAGGGGGTGGGAGACCCAGTACTTC.

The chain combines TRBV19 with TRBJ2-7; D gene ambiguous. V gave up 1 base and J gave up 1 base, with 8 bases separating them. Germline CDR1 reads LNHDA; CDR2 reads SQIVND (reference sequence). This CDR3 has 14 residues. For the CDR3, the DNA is TGTGCCAGTAGTATAGCTGAACTATCCTACGAGCAGTACTTC. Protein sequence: CASSIAELSYEQYF.

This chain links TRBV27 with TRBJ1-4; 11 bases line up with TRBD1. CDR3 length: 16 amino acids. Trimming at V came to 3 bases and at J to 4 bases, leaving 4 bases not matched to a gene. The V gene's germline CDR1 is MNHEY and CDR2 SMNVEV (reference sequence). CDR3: CASSFGTGGINEKLFF. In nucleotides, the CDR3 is TGTGCCAGCAGTTTCGGGACAGGGGGAATTAATGAAAAACTGTTTTTT.

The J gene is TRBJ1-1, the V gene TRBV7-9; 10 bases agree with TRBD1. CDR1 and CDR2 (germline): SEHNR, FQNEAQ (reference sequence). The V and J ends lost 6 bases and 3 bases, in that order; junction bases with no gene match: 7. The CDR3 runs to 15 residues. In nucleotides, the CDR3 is TGTGCCAGCAGTTTGATTGACAGGGGGCACACTGAAGCTTTCTTT. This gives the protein CASSLIDRGHTEAFF. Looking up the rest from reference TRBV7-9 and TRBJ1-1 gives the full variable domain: DTGVSQNPRHKITKRGQNVTFRCDPISEHNRLYWYRQTLGQGPEFLTYFQNEAQLEKSRLLSDRFSAERPKGSFSTLEIQRTEQGDSAMYLCASSLIDRGHTEAFFGQGTRLTVV.

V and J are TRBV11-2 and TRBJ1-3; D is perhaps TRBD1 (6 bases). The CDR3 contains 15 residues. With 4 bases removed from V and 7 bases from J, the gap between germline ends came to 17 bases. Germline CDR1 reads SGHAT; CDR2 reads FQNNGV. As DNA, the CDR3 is TGTGCCAGCAGCTCCAGGGCTATAAGGGGGAACACCATATATTTT. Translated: CASSSRAIRGNTIYF.

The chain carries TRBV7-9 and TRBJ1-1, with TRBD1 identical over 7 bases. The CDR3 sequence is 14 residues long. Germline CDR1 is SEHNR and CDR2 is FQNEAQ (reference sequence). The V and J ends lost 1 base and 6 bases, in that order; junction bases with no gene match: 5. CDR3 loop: CASSLGSGGSEAFF. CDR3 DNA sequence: TGTGCCAGCAGCTTAGGTTCAGGGGGGTCTGAAGCTTTCTTT.

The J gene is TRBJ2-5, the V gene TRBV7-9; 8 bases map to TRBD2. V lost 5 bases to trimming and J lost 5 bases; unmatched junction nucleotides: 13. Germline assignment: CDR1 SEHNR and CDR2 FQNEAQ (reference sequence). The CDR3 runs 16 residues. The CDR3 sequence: CASSLYGRGAWETQYF. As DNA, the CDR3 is TGTGCCAGCAGCCTATACGGGCGGGGGGCCTGGGAGACCCAGTACTTC.

The CDR3 bases are TGTGCCAGTAGCAGGACTAGCGGGGTAAACGAGCAGTACTTC. Translating gives CASSRTSGVNEQYF. The rearrangement links TRBV19 to TRBJ2-7, with 12 nucleotides matching TRBD2. The CDR3 extends over 14 amino acids. CDR1 is LNHDA and CDR2 is SQIVND in the germline V gene (reference sequence). V lost 6 bases, J lost 5 bases, and 5 bases stayed unmatched.

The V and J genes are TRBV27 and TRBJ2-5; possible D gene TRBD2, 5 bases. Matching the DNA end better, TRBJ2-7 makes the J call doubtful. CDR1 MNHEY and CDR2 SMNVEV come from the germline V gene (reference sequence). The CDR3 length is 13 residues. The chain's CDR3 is CASSLGVVGEQYF. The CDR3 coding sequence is TGTGCCAGCAGTCTCGGGGTAGTCGGCGAGCAGTACTTC.

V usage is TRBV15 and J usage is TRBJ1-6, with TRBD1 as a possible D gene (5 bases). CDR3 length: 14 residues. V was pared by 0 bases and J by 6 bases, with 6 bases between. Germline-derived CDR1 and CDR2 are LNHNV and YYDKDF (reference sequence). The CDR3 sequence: CATSRERGNSPLHF. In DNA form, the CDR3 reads TGTGCCACCAGCAGAGAAAGGGGTAATTCACCCCTCCACTTT. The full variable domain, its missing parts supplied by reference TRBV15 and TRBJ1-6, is DAMVIQNPRYQVTQFGKPVTLSCSQTLNHNVMYWYQQKSSQAPKLLFHYYDKDFNNEADTPDNFQSRRPNTSFCFLDIRSPGLGDTAMYLCATSRERGNSPLHFGNGTRLTVT.

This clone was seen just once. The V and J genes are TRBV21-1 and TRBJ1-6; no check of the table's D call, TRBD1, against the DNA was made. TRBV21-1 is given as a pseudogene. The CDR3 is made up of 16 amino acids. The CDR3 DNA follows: TGTGCCAGCAGTATGGGGGCCCCCTCCTATAATTCACCCCTCCACTTT. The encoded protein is CASSMGAPSYNSPLHF.

The CDR3 protein is CASRAGLAGGGEQFF. The DNA for the CDR3 is TGTGCCAGCAGAGCGGGGCTAGCGGGGGGGGGTGAGCAGTTCTTC. The chain is built from TRBV2 and TRBJ2-1, with 12 bases lining up with TRBD2. Trimming cost V 6 bases and J 9 bases; bases outside gene matches: 9. CDR3 length: 15 residues. Germline CDR1 SNHLY, CDR2 FYNNEI. Together with reference TRBV2 and TRBJ2-1, the CDR3 gives the full variable domain: EPEVTQTPSHQVTQMGQEVILRCVPISNHLYFYWYRQILGQKVEFLVSFYNNEISEKSEIFDDQFSVERPDGSNFTLKIRSTKLEDSAMYFCASRAGLAGGGEQFFGPGTRLTVL.

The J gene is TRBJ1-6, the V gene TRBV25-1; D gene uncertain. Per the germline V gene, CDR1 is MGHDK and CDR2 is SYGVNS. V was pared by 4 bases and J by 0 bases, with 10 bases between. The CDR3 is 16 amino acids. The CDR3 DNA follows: TGTGCCAGCAGTGCCGATCCTAGCTCCTATAATTCACCCCTCCACTTT. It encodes CASSADPSSYNSPLHF.

CDR3 sequence (DNA): TGTGCCATCAGTGGGGGACAGGGATACGAGCAGTACTTC. Residues: CAISGGQGYEQYF. The chain uses TRBV10-3 and TRBJ2-5; 9 bases align to TRBD1. Judging by the DNA end, TRBJ2-7 fits better; the J call may be wrong. Germline V lookup: CDR1 ENHRY, CDR2 SYGVKD. The CDR3 runs to 13 residues.

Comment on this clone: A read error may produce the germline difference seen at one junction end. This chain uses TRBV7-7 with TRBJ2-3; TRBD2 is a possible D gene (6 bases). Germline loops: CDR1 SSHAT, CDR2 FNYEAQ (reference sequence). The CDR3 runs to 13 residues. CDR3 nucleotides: TGTGCTAGCAGCGGAGGGACGGGGGATACGCAGTATTTT. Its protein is CASSGGTGDTQYF.

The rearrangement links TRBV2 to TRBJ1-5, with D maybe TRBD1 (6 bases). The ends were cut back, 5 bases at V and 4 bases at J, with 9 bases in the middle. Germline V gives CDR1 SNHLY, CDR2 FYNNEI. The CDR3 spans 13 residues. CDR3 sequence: CASSLGQNQPQHF. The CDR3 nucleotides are TGTGCCAGCAGTCTTGGACAGAATCAGCCCCAGCATTTT.

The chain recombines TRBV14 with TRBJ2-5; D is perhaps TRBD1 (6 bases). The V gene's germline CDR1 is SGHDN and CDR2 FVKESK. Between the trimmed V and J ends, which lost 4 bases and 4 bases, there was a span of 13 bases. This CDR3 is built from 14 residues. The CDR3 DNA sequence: TGTGCCAGCAGCCCGGGACAAAGTGGAGAGACCCAGTACTTC. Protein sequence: CASSPGQSGETQYF. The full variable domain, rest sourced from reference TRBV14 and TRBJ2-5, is EAGVTQFPSHSVIEKGQTVTLRCDPISGHDNLYWYRRVMGKEIKFLLHFVKESKQDESGMPNNRFLAERTGGTYSTLKVQPAELEDSGVYFCASSPGQSGETQYFGPGTRLLVL.